This entry lists 29 T cell receptor beta chains sequenced from one sample in a study of T cells after yellow fever vaccination. TCRdb reprocessed the 5' RACE reads with MiXCR, giving one entry per CDR3 protein. Seen here are about 50,000 distinct CDR3 sequences, less than 9% observed once, and the top ten hold 25% to 30%. The sample was CD8+ T cells sorted from PBMCs, taken less than 16 days after the first yellow fever vaccination. The receptors originated from a man between 18 and 35 years old who received the YFV17D yellow fever vaccine.

This clonotype was seen many times. This chain links TRBV29-1 with TRBJ2-3; no firm D call. CDR3 length: 13 amino acids. Germline V gene sequence: CDR1 SQVTM, CDR2 ANQGSEA. Trimming stripped 7 bases from V and 0 bases from J, with 11 bases between. The CDR3 DNA reads as TGCAGCGCAGACTTTCCTAGCACAGATACGCAGTATTTT. Translating gives CSADFPSTDTQYF.

This clonotype has a count of ten or more. V usage is TRBV7-6 and J usage is TRBJ2-1, with D unclear. Germline V gives CDR1 SGHVS, CDR2 FNYEAQ. This CDR3 is 12 amino acids long. V lost 5 bases and J lost 8, with 10 bases in between. CDR3 loop: CASSPPRDEQFF. In DNA, the CDR3 is TGTGCCAGCAGCCCCCCCCGGGATGAGCAGTTCTTC.

CDR3 sequence: CASSYSYDAGGRDIQYF. The CDR3 DNA follows: TGTGCCAGCAGTTACTCCTACGACGCGGGGGGGCGGGACATTCAGTACTTC. V is TRBV6-5 and J is TRBJ2-4; 9 positions match TRBD2. The CDR3 extends over 17 amino acids. With 0 bases clipped from V and 8 bases from J, the junction kept 11 bases outside the gene matches. The germline V gene has CDR1 MNHEY and CDR2 SVGAGI.

In its sample, this clonotype was seen many times. This sequence joins TRBV6-2 or TRBV6-3 and TRBJ2-2, with 7 bases matching TRBD1. This CDR3 has 18 amino acids. V shed 7 bases and J 5 bases; nucleotides not matched to a gene: 19. CDR1 and CDR2 from the germline V gene are MNHEY and SVGEGT. The CDR3 loop reads CASKKTKKQGVVTGELFF. In nucleotides, the CDR3 is TGTGCCAGCAAAAAGACCAAGAAGCAGGGGGTGGTAACCGGGGAGCTGTTTTTT.

This clonotype occurred many times. This chain links TRBV9 with TRBJ1-5; possible D gene TRBD1, 6 bases. The CDR3 extends over 15 amino acids. Per the germline V gene, CDR1 is SGDLS and CDR2 is YYNGEE. Trimming removed 2 bases at V and 6 bases at J, with 15 bases between. The CDR3 nucleotides read TGTGCCAGCAGCGTGGGGGGCCTTAGAGGTCAGCCCCAGCATTTT. It translates to CASSVGGLRGQPQHF.

In its sample, this clonotype was seen many times. The rearrangement joins TRBV12-3 or TRBV12-4 to TRBJ1-5; D remains ambiguous. This CDR3 is built from 15 residues. Trimming removed 6 bases at V and 6 bases at J, with 18 bases between. Here the CDR3 DNA reads TGTGCCAGCAGCTCGGACGAAGAACGGGGTCAGCCCCAGCATTTT. Translated: CASSSDEERGQPQHF.

This clonotype was picked up many times. The chain is built from TRBV6-2 or TRBV6-3 and TRBJ2-3, with TRBD1 matching 8 bases. The CDR3 totals 15 residues. The V and J ends lost 6 bases and 2 bases, in that order; junction bases with no gene match: 7. The germline V gene encodes CDR1 MNHEY and CDR2 SVGEGT. The CDR3 loop reads CASSPGQGPTDTQYF. As DNA, the CDR3 is TGTGCCAGCAGCCCCGGACAGGGCCCCACAGATACGCAGTATTTT.

This clonotype has a count of ten or more. The V gene is TRBV2, the J gene TRBJ2-1, with D possibly matching TRBD1 (6 bases). Trimming removed 10 bases from V and 7 bases from J, with 14 bases in between. Germline assignment: CDR1 SNHLY and CDR2 FYNNEI. The CDR3 covers 12 residues. DNA for the CDR3: TGTGCCACCCTAACACAGGGAAATGAGCAGTTCTTC. This translates into CATLTQGNEQFF.

This clonotype was seen ten or more times. The chain joins TRBV20-1 to TRBJ1-5; possibly TRBD1 for D (6 bases). There are 16 residues in the CDR3. The V end was cut by 4 bases, the J end by 2 bases, with 18 bases between. Germline lookup yields CDR1 DFQATT and CDR2 SNEGSKA (reference sequence). CDR3: CSATYSGERGNQPQHF. The CDR3 nucleotides are TGCAGTGCTACGTACTCAGGGGAGCGGGGCAATCAGCCCCAGCATTTT.

The chain couples TRBV4-1 to TRBJ2-1, with D hard to call. This CDR3 region has 14 residues. Germline V gene sequence: CDR1 MGHRA, CDR2 YSYEKL. Trimming stripped 2 bases from V and 7 bases from J, with 12 bases between. CDR3 sequence: CASSQNTVLNEQFF. CDR3 nucleotides: TGCGCCAGCAGCCAAAACACCGTTCTGAATGAGCAGTTCTTC.

Worth noting for this clonotype: Mismatch with germline at one junction end may stem from a read error. The gene calls are TRBV12-3 or TRBV12-4 and TRBJ2-1; D possibly corresponds to TRBD1 (6 bases). This CDR3 comprises 16 residues. CDR3 sequence reads: CVSSMTGEQGVNEQFF. The CDR3 DNA sequence: TGTGTCAGCAGTATGACAGGTGAACAGGGAGTCAATGAGCAGTTCTTC.

This clonotype was found many times. The chain employs TRBV7-9 and TRBJ2-1; D is undetermined. CDR1 and CDR2 from the germline V gene are SEHNR and FQNEAQ (reference sequence). Deletions cut 11 bases from V and 0 bases from J, with 11 bases between. The CDR3 has 13 residues. The CDR3 is CAEVGSSYNEQFF. CDR3 coding DNA: TGTGCCGAGGTGGGAAGCTCCTACAATGAGCAGTTCTTC.

This clonotype was observed at least ten times. The V and J genes are TRBV28 and TRBJ2-3; 8 nucleotides agree with TRBD1. Germline V gene lookup returns CDR1 MDHEN and CDR2 SYDVKM. The CDR3 contains 15 residues. The V gene end was trimmed by 3 bases and the J gene end by 6 bases; junction bases not matched to a gene: 8. The CDR3 protein is CASSFWDRSTDTQYF. CDR3 coding DNA: TGTGCCAGCAGTTTCTGGGACAGGTCCACCGATACGCAGTATTTT.

In its sample, this clonotype was seen many times. This chain links TRBV16 with TRBJ1-4; 10 bases match TRBD1. V gave up 4 bases and J gave up 3 bases; unmatched junction bases: 14. Germline lookup yields CDR1 KGHSY and CDR2 FQNENV. CDR3 length: 19 amino acids. This CDR3 reads CASSLTRQGAAVANEKLFF. As DNA, the CDR3 is TGTGCCAGCAGCCTCACAAGACAGGGGGCAGCGGTGGCTAATGAAAAACTGTTTTTT.

In this sample, this clonotype turned up many times. This chain uses TRBV4-1 with TRBJ1-1, with D unclear. The CDR3 contains 12 residues. Trimming shortened V by 5 bases and J by 1 base, and 5 bases separated the two germline ends. Germline-derived CDR1 and CDR2 are MGHRA and YSYEKL. This chain's CDR3 is CASSTQNTEAFF. DNA of the CDR3: TGCGCCAGCAGCACGCAGAACACTGAAGCTTTCTTT.

The table lists this clonotype with many counts. V usage is TRBV7-9 and J usage is TRBJ1-1; D remains ambiguous. CDR1 SEHNR and CDR2 FQNEAQ come from the germline V gene (reference sequence). The V end lost 4 bases, the J end lost 3 bases, and 6 bases lay between the germline ends. This CDR3 is 12 amino acids long. In DNA form, the CDR3 reads TGTGCCAGCAGCTCCATTGACACTGAAGCTTTCTTT. It is translated as CASSSIDTEAFF.

This clonotype has ten or more counts. This chain joins TRBV20-1 and TRBJ2-7; 7 nucleotides match TRBD1. The CDR3 loop spans 12 amino acids. Germline V gene sequence: CDR1 DFQATT, CDR2 SNEGSKA (reference sequence). Germline trimming cut 5 bases from V and 6 bases from J; bases unmatched to any gene: 7. In nucleotides, the CDR3 is TGCAGTGCTCGGACGACAGGGCCCGAGCAGTACTTC. Translated: CSARTTGPEQYF.

This clonotype was recorded at least ten times. DNA of the CDR3: TGTGCCAGCAGTGAATACCCCAGGGATTATGCAACAGATACGCAGTATTTT. Its translation: CASSEYPRDYATDTQYF. V usage is TRBV25-1 and J usage is TRBJ2-3; a weak D match, TRBD1 (5 bases). CDR3 size: 17 residues. Per the germline V gene, CDR1 is MGHDK and CDR2 is SYGVNS. V was clipped by 0 bases and J by 3 bases, with 16 bases between them.

This clonotype was found many times. The J gene is TRBJ1-2, the V gene TRBV27, with TRBD1 matching over 10 bases. The V gene end was trimmed by 4 bases and the J gene end by 8 bases; junction bases not matched to a gene: 7. From germline, CDR1 is MNHEY and CDR2 SMNVEV (reference sequence). This CDR3 has 14 residues. CDR3 sequence (DNA): TGTGCCAGCAGTTCCCCCGGGACAGGGGTGGGCTACACCTTC. This gives the protein CASSSPGTGVGYTF.

V gene TRBV6-2 or TRBV6-3 combines with J gene TRBJ2-2, with a tentative D call TRBD2 (5 bases). This CDR3 has 13 residues. V was clipped by 4 bases and J by 5 bases, with 8 bases between them. The germline CDR1 and CDR2 sequences are MNHEY and SVGEGT. The DNA for the CDR3 is TGTGCCAGCAGTTTTTGGGAGACCGGGGAGCTGTTTTTT. This gives the protein CASSFWETGELFF.

Many counts were recorded for this clonotype. The genes are TRBV3-1 and TRBJ2-7, with a weak D call TRBD2 (5 bases). The CDR3 extends over 13 amino acids. The V end was cut by 1 base, the J end by 4 bases, with 8 bases between. Germline V gene data show CDR1 as LGHDT and CDR2 as YNNKEL (reference sequence). CDR3 DNA sequence: TGTGCCAGCAGCCAAGGGCGGGCTTACGAGCAGTACGTC. It translates to CASSQGRAYEQYV.

At least ten counts were recorded for this clonotype. The V and J genes are TRBV7-9 and TRBJ2-7; tentatively, D is TRBD1 or TRBD2 (6 bases each). Trimming pared 4 bases from V and 0 bases from J, leaving 13 bases between. Per the germline V gene, CDR1 is SEHNR and CDR2 is FQNEAQ (reference sequence). CDR3 length: 15 residues. The CDR3, as DNA: TGTGCCAGCAGCTCCGGGGGCCCCGGCTCCTACGAGCAGTACGTC. Its translation is CASSSGGPGSYEQYV.

This clonotype was counted between two and nine times. The V gene is TRBV12-3 or TRBV12-4, the J gene TRBJ1-5, with 7 positions matching TRBD1. This CDR3 is built from 15 residues. The V gene end was trimmed by 5 bases and the J gene end by 2 bases; junction bases not matched to a gene: 6. CDR3 amino acids: CASSQTGNGNQPQHF. Here the CDR3 DNA reads TGTGCCAGCAGTCAGACAGGGAATGGCAATCAGCCCCAGCATTTT.

This clonotype was seen many times. The chain has TRBV7-2 and TRBJ2-5; D gene ambiguous. With 2 bases removed from V and 5 bases from J, the gap between germline ends came to 3 bases. Germline CDR1 and CDR2: SGHTA and FQGNSA. The CDR3 length is 11 residues. CDR3 sequence (DNA): TGTGCCAGCAGCTTAACGGAGACCCAGTACTTC. It is translated as CASSLTETQYF.

The rearrangement joins TRBV5-3 to TRBJ1-4, with TRBD1 identical over 9 bases. TRBV5-3 has ORF status, its function being uncertain. The V gene end was trimmed by 9 bases and the J gene end by 2 bases; junction bases not matched to a gene: 20. The CDR3 sequence is 19 residues long. The CDR3 here is CAMGLQGQGLFGTNEKLFF. The CDR3, as DNA: TGTGCCATGGGCTTGCAAGGACAGGGGCTCTTCGGCACTAATGAAAAACTGTTTTTT.

This clonotype has at least ten counts. The CDR3 loop reads CASSQQWGQGDSPLHF. As DNA, the CDR3 is TGCGCCAGCAGCCAGCAATGGGGACAGGGGGATTCACCCCTCCACTTT. The V gene is TRBV4-1, the J gene TRBJ1-6, with 11 positions matching TRBD1. CDR1 is MGHRA, CDR2 YSYEKL, per germline. The CDR3 runs to 16 residues. The junction had 6 bases not matched to a gene; V was cut back by 3 bases and J by 8 bases.

This clonotype was found many times. The chain is built from TRBV7-3 and TRBJ2-1; 8 bases are shared with TRBD2. Trimming at V came to 5 bases and at J to 9 bases, leaving 6 bases not matched to a gene. This CDR3 comprises 13 residues. CDR1 is SGHTA, CDR2 FQGTGA, per germline. The CDR3 DNA follows: TGTGCCAGCAGCCCCGGGACTAGGAGTGAGCAGTTCTTC. It translates to CASSPGTRSEQFF.

This clonotype came up many times. The gene calls are TRBV27 and TRBJ2-1; D is uncertain. From germline, CDR1 is MNHEY and CDR2 SMNVEV (reference sequence). CDR3 length: 12 residues. V was pared by 3 bases and J by 16 bases, with 16 bases between. The CDR3 DNA follows: TGTGCCAGCAGTTTTATAAGCTATCAGCTCTTCTTC. It codes for CASSFISYQLFF.

In this sample, this clonotype turned up many times. V gene TRBV4-3 combines with J gene TRBJ2-7, with D perhaps matching TRBD2 (5 bases). The CDR3 sequence is 14 residues long. Trimming removed 0 bases at V and 3 bases at J, with 9 bases between. Germline CDR1 reads LGHNA; CDR2 reads YSLEER. DNA of the CDR3: TGCGCCAGCAGCCAAGACCGACTAAACTACGAGCAGTACTTC. Translated, it gives CASSQDRLNYEQYF.